A selection of T cell receptor beta chains follows, all from one sample in a study of blood T cell repertoires in COVID-19. The repertoire was sequenced with immunoSEQ multiplex PCR; TCRdb's copy has only in-frame clones and lacks some. The sample lists about 160,000 clones, under 95% occurring once. Material: peripheral blood. These receptor sequences come from a young man with acute or convalescent COVID-19. Both conserved end residues are part of each CDR3. The D gene is left open where the match is weak. Size values are once, few and many counts, or a class for expanded clones, and some rows have none.

j_call,clone_size,d_call,v_call,cdr3_aa,cdr3_nt
TRBJ1-6,NA,NA,TRBV5-5,CASSRESSIPPLHF,TGTGCCAGCAGCCGGGAGAGTTCGATCCCACCCCTCCACTTT
TRBJ2-1,NA,NA,TRBV15,CATSRPDSYNEQFF,TGTGCCACCAGCAGACCAGACTCCTACAATGAGCAGTTCTTC
TRBJ1-5,NA,NA,TRBV7-2,CASSPSGQPQHF,TGTGCCAGCAGCCCTAGTGGTCAGCCCCAGCATTTT
TRBJ2-2,NA,NA,TRBV6-5,CASSSLNTGELFF,TGTGCCAGCAGTTCTCTCAACACCGGGGAGCTGTTTTTT
TRBJ2-3,NA,TRBD1,TRBV27,CASSYRGGLKPDTQYF,TGTGCCAGCAGTTACAGGGGTGGTCTTAAGCCAGATACGCAGTATTTT
TRBJ1-1,NA,NA,TRBV5-1,CASSSTGNTEAFF,TGCGCCAGCAGCTCCACAGGGAACACTGAAGCTTTCTTT
TRBJ1-1,NA,NA,TRBV5-6,CASSLSRANTEAFF,TGTGCCAGCAGCTTGAGCAGGGCGAACACTGAAGCTTTCTTT
TRBJ1-2,NA,TRBD1,TRBV19,CASSPGQTRYGYTF,TGTGCCAGTAGCCCGGGACAGACGAGATATGGCTACACCTTC
TRBJ2-7,NA,TRBD1,TRBV7-9,CASSPGSGQVSEQYF,TGTGCCAGCAGCCCAGGGTCGGGACAGGTTTCCGAGCAGTACTTC
TRBJ1-2,few,NA,TRBV27,CASSSYRLPGFAPGYTF,TGTGCCAGCAGTTCATATCGTTTGCCGGGATTCGCTCCTGGCTACACCTTC